The 24 T cell receptor beta chains in this list originate from one sample, sequenced in a study of blood T cells in healthy people across ages. Combining a sample-barcoded 5' primer with a J-beta primer mix, a second PCR ran for 7 to 11 cycles. TCRdb recomputed calls from the 5' RACE reads with MiXCR, one row per CDR3 protein. The profile shows fewer than 2,000,000 distinct CDR3 sequences, about two fifths of them singletons. Sequencing was carried out using blood. Every receptor here comes from a human donor in good health.

This clonotype has more than one count but fewer than ten. The rearrangement uses TRBV29-1 and TRBJ1-2; the D is unclear. CDR1 and CDR2 from the germline V gene are SQVTM and ANQGSEA. The CDR3 covers 11 residues. V lost 7 bases and J 8 bases, leaving 14 bases between the germline ends. Here the CDR3 reads CSGHWTGGYTF. CDR3 sequence (DNA): TGCAGCGGCCACTGGACTGGGGGCTACACCTTC.

A single count supports this clonotype. The chain is built from TRBV7-3 and TRBJ1-2; no firm D call. The CDR3 sequence is 14 residues long. From germline, CDR1 is SGHTA and CDR2 FQGTGA. The V and J ends lost 1 base and 8 bases respectively, with 14 bases between them. DNA of the CDR3: TGTGCCAGCAGCTTAAGACCCGGTCATGACGGCTACACCTTC. It yields the protein CASSLRPGHDGYTF. Full variable domain (outside the CDR3, taken from reference TRBV7-3 and TRBJ1-2): GAGVSQTPSNKVTEKGKYVELRCDPISGHTALYWYRQSLGQGPEFLIYFQGTGAADDSGLPNDRFFAVRPEGSVSTLKIQRTERGDSAVYLCASSLRPGHDGYTFGSGTRLTVV.

This clonotype appeared a few times. The chain employs TRBV7-2 and TRBJ1-2; no definite D call. The CDR3 loop spans 15 amino acids. Germline lookup yields CDR1 SGHTA and CDR2 FQGNSA. Trimming shortened V by 4 bases and J by 4 bases, and 16 bases separated the two germline ends. CDR3 residues: CASSWSPRTSYGYTF. CDR3 bases: TGTGCCAGCAGCTGGAGTCCGCGGACTAGCTATGGCTACACCTTC.

This clonotype was counted a few times. The chain employs TRBV10-3 and TRBJ2-3; 7 bases are a match to TRBD2. The CDR3 spans 16 residues. The junction had 5 bases not matched to a gene; V was cut back by 2 bases and J by 0 bases. CDR1 and CDR2 from the germline V gene are ENHRY and SYGVKD. DNA for the CDR3: TGTGCCATCAGTGAGGCAGCGGGGCCTAGCACAGATACGCAGTATTTT. Its translation: CAISEAAGPSTDTQYF.

This clonotype showed up just a few times. The J gene is TRBJ2-7, the V gene TRBV7-9, with 8 bases fitting TRBD1. Germline V CDR1 and CDR2: SEHNR, FQNEAQ (reference sequence). This CDR3 spans 17 amino acids. The ends lost 5 bases at V and 0 bases at J; junction bases unmatched: 12. CDR3 DNA sequence: TGTGCCAGCAGCCAACGCTCCAGGGGGCTCCCCTCCTACGAGCAGTACTTC. It yields the protein CASSQRSRGLPSYEQYF.

The chain uses TRBV11-3 and TRBJ2-5, with D uncertain. Trimming removed 5 bases from V and 5 bases from J, with 12 bases in between. Germline-derived CDR1 and CDR2 are SGHNT and YENEEA. The CDR3 runs to 13 residues. The CDR3 sequence: CASSQGMAETQYF. The CDR3 region has the DNA TGTGCCAGCAGCCAAGGGATGGCGGAGACCCAGTACTTC.

This clonotype has only a few counts. V is TRBV6-5 and J is TRBJ1-4; D unclear. The CDR3 runs to 15 residues. Germline V gene data show CDR1 as MNHEY and CDR2 as SVGAGI. The V end lost 6 bases, the J end lost 7 bases, and 18 bases lay between the germline ends. CDR3 sequence reads: CASSPVRARGEKLFF. In nucleotides, the CDR3 is TGTGCCAGCAGCCCTGTCCGAGCCCGGGGTGAAAAACTGTTTTTT.

This clonotype appeared a few times. The chain is built from TRBV28 and TRBJ1-1, with 10 bases that match TRBD1. The J segment lost 4 bases and the V segment lost 3 bases, leaving 5 bases of the junction unmatched. The CDR3 consists of 15 residues. Germline CDR1 reads MDHEN; CDR2 reads SYDVKM. The CDR3 loop is CASSFSGTGATEAFF. CDR3 DNA: TGTGCCAGCAGTTTCTCCGGGACAGGGGCCACTGAAGCTTTCTTT.

The chain has TRBV20-1 and TRBJ1-4, with D perhaps TRBD1 (5 bases). There are 16 residues in the CDR3. Germline V gene lookup returns CDR1 DFQATT and CDR2 SNEGSKA (reference sequence). Trimming took 6 bases from V and 6 from J, leaving 23 bases between them. The CDR3 loop reads CSASPGQGDPDEKLFF. Written as DNA, the CDR3 is TGCAGTGCAAGCCCTGGACAAGGGGATCCGGATGAAAAACTGTTTTTT.

V and J are TRBV15 and TRBJ1-1; possible D gene TRBD1, 5 bases. CDR3 length: 13 amino acids. CDR1 and CDR2 (germline): LNHNV, YYDKDF (reference sequence). V was pared by 5 bases and J by 6 bases, with 13 bases between. CDR3 region: CATSVPGLAEAFF. CDR3 bases: TGTGCCACCAGCGTACCGGGACTTGCTGAAGCTTTCTTT.

This sequence joins TRBV5-6 and TRBJ1-1, with D maybe TRBD1 (5 bases). The CDR3 has 12 amino acids. V was trimmed by 2 bases and J by 11 bases, leaving 13 bases between them. Germline assignment: CDR1 SGHDT and CDR2 YYEEEE. The CDR3 region is CASSFALRVAFF. As DNA, the CDR3 is TGTGCCAGCAGCTTCGCGCTCAGGGTCGCTTTCTTT.

This clonotype has a handful of counts. The V and J genes are TRBV7-6 and TRBJ2-1; D possibly corresponds to TRBD2 (8 bases). From germline, CDR1 is SGHVS and CDR2 FNYEAQ. V was clipped by 5 bases and J by 7 bases, with 24 bases between them. The CDR3 is made up of 17 amino acids. CDR3 in DNA: TGTGCCAGCAGCCAGGGAGGTTGGCGGGGGGACAGAAATGAGCAGTTCTTC. This codes for CASSQGGWRGDRNEQFF.

The rearrangement joins TRBV12-3 or TRBV12-4 to TRBJ1-5; no definite D call. V was pared by 5 bases and J by 6 bases, with 11 bases between. CDR3 length equals 13 residues. The CDR3 reads CASSRTTGQPQHF. In DNA, the CDR3 is TGTGCCAGCAGTCGAACGACCGGTCAGCCCCAGCATTTT.

This chain joins TRBV7-2 and TRBJ1-2; D might be TRBD1 (6 bases). V lost 4 bases and J 3 bases, leaving 12 bases between the germline ends. Germline-derived CDR1 and CDR2 are SGHTA and FQGNSA. The length of the CDR3 is 14 residues. The CDR3 bases are TGTGCCAGCAGCTACGTGGGGGGCGACTATGGCTACACCTTC. Translated: CASSYVGGDYGYTF.

The chain uses TRBV7-2 and TRBJ1-2, with D possibly being TRBD1 (5 bases). The CDR3 has 15 residues. V lost 5 bases, J lost 5 bases, and 18 bases lay in between. Germline assignment: CDR1 SGHTA and CDR2 FQGNSA. CDR3 nucleotides: TGTGCCAGCAGCCCGGGGCAGGGTCTCCCTTATGGCTACACCTTC. This encodes CASSPGQGLPYGYTF. The full variable domain, completed using reference TRBV7-2 and TRBJ1-2, is GAGVSQSPSNKVTEKGKDVELRCDPISGHTALYWYRQSLGQGLEFLIYFQGNSAPDKSGLPSDRFSAERTGGSVSTLTIQRTQQEDSAVYLCASSPGQGLPYGYTFGSGTRLTVV.

In regard to this clonotype: No conserved phenylalanine or tryptophan is present at the end of the CDR3, so a read error is the likely explanation. The J gene is TRBJ2-5, the V gene TRBV7-3; the D gene is possibly TRBD1 (5 bases). V lost 1 base, J lost 5 bases, and 11 bases lay in between. CDR3 length: 14 residues. Germline V gene sequence: CDR1 SGHTA, CDR2 FQGTGA. Here the CDR3 DNA reads TGTGCCAGCAGCTTAAGGGCAGGGTCGGAGACCCAGTACTTA. This codes for CASSLRAGSETQYL.

V gene TRBV10-3 combines with J gene TRBJ1-4; tentatively, D is TRBD1 (6 bases). The CDR3 is 13 residues long. V was cut by 6 bases and J by 7 bases, with 12 bases left in between. Germline values: CDR1 ENHRY, CDR2 SYGVKD. The CDR3 region has the DNA TGTGCCATCAGACAGGGAGGAGCTGAAAAACTGTTTTTT. Its protein product is CAIRQGGAEKLFF.

This chain links TRBV20-1 with TRBJ2-7; perhaps TRBD2 as D (6 bases). The CDR3 consists of 15 residues. Germline assignment: CDR1 DFQATT and CDR2 SNEGSKA (reference sequence). Trimming removed 7 bases at V and 0 bases at J, with 19 bases between. Written as DNA, the CDR3 is TGCAGTGAAGCCCGGGGACTTCCCGACTCCTACGAGCAGTACTTC. Protein product: CSEARGLPDSYEQYF.

The V gene is TRBV5-5, the J gene TRBJ2-1; maybe TRBD1 (5 bases). V lost 3 bases and J lost 0, with 10 bases in between. The CDR3 consists of 15 residues. Germline loops: CDR1 SGHKS, CDR2 YYEKEE (reference sequence). The CDR3, as DNA: TGTGCCAGCAGCTCCAGGGTACCCTCCTACAATGAGCAGTTCTTC. This translates into CASSSRVPSYNEQFF. Together with reference TRBV5-5 and TRBJ2-1, the CDR3 gives the full variable domain: DAGVTQSPTHLIKTRGQQVTLRCSPISGHKSVSWYQQVLGQGPQFIFQYYEKEERGRGNFPDRFSARQFPNYSSELNVNALLLGDSALYLCASSSRVPSYNEQFFGPGTRLTVL.

V gene TRBV28 combines with J gene TRBJ2-5; D is unclear. V gave up 5 bases and J gave up 3 bases, with 13 bases separating them. The CDR3 totals 14 residues. CDR1 and CDR2 from the germline V gene are MDHEN and SYDVKM. CDR3 in amino acids: CASSPRRREETQYF. The CDR3, as DNA: TGTGCCAGCAGTCCAAGACGGAGAGAAGAGACCCAGTACTTC.

Worth noting for this clonotype: At one end, the junction sequence differs from germline, possibly due to a read error. The rearrangement joins TRBV4-2 to TRBJ2-3; D tentatively reads TRBD1 or TRBD2 (5 bases each). CDR1 is LGHNA and CDR2 is YNFKEQ in the germline V gene. The CDR3 consists of 16 residues. CDR3 coding DNA: TGTGCCAGCAACCAAGTGGTGGCGAGGGGATCGGATACGCAGTATTTT. Amino acids: CASNQVVARGSDTQYF.

The gene calls are TRBV7-9 and TRBJ2-1; 9 nucleotides agree with TRBD1. The CDR3 covers 17 residues. Germline CDR1 SEHNR, CDR2 FQNEAQ (reference sequence). J gave up 0 bases and V 5 bases, and 8 bases lay outside the gene matches. This CDR3 is CASSPRTGESSYNEQFF. The CDR3, as DNA: TGTGCCAGCAGCCCCCGGACAGGGGAGAGCTCCTACAATGAGCAGTTCTTC.

V gene TRBV20-1 combines with J gene TRBJ1-5; possible D gene TRBD1, 6 bases. The length of the CDR3 is 16 residues. In germline, CDR1 is DFQATT, CDR2 SNEGSKA (reference sequence). V was clipped by 0 bases and J by 6 bases, with 18 bases between them. The CDR3 DNA reads TGCAGTGCTAGAGATATGGGGGCTCTCCTTTCTCAGCCCCAGCATTTT. As protein: CSARDMGALLSQPQHF.

The chain has TRBV4-2 and TRBJ2-3; 11 bases agree with TRBD1. V shed 1 base and J 4 bases; nucleotides not matched to a gene: 4. The CDR3 is made up of 16 amino acids. The germline gives CDR1 LGHNA, CDR2 YNFKEQ. The CDR3 spells CASSQVQGQGADTQYF. CDR3 bases: TGTGCCAGCAGCCAAGTTCAGGGACAGGGGGCAGATACGCAGTATTTT.